This TCR beta chain was obtained from a study of shared clonotypes between healthy human individuals. It was CD45RO-negative cells, positively selected for CCR7, that made up naive CD8 cells, with terminally differentiated effector memory CD45RA+ cells excluded. The repertoire was sequenced with immunoSEQ multiplex PCR; TCRdb's copy has only in-frame clones and lacks some. The sample has roughly 2 million clones, just under 95% seen once. Per the germline V gene, CDR1 is GTSNPN and CDR2 is SVGIG (reference sequence). The CDR3 runs to 13 residues. With 2 bases removed from V and 8 bases from J, the gap between germline ends came to 15 bases.

Sequenced: naive CD8+ T cells sorted from blood. This TCR derives from a man between 18 and 29 years old in good health. The rearrangement uses TRBV30 and TRBJ1-1; D may be TRBD1 (5 bases). The CDR3 nucleotides are TGTGCCTGGAGTCCGATCGCGGGGGAAGAAGCTTTCTTT. This encodes CAWSPIAGEEAFF.